The entry below gives a single T cell receptor beta chain sequence along with its context. Its antigen is not known. This record belongs to a study of PD-1 blockade in mismatch repair-deficient tumors. The wider study: Patients had 11 to 13 mismatch repair-deficient cancer types and were previously treated and progressing.

General study results and limits: Rapid post-treatment expansion, then contraction, generally preceding radiologic response, marked tumor-resident clones.

Produced via immunoSEQ multiplex PCR; TCRdb's table is partial and in-frame only. The table has around 130,000 clones, 88% seen once. Every patient had mismatch repair deficiency by PCR or immunohistochemistry. TCRs were sequenced from a few patients responding to pembrolizumab. This CDR3 is built from 14 residues. V was cut by 2 bases and J by 5 bases, with 12 bases left in between. CDR1 and CDR2 from the germline V gene are SEHNR and FQNEAQ (reference sequence). The starting material was peripheral blood, obtained almost 74 weeks after starting pembrolizumab. This TCR was sampled from an adult with mismatch repair-deficient cancer. V usage is TRBV7-9 and J usage is TRBJ1-1; the D is unclear. CDR3 amino acids: CASSLSQTQTEAFF. The CDR3 region has the DNA TGTGCCAGCAGCTTAAGTCAGACGCAGACTGAAGCTTTCTTT. Based on the CDR3 plus reference TRBV7-9 and TRBJ1-1, the full variable domain is DTGVSQNPRHKITKRGQNVTFRCDPISEHNRLYWYRQTLGQGPEFLTYFQNEAQLEKSRLLSDRFSAERPKGSFSTLEIQRTEQGDSAMYLCASSLSQTQTEAFFGQGTRLTVV.